These 14 T cell receptor beta chains originate from one sample sequenced in a study of blood T cell repertoires in COVID-19. Produced via immunoSEQ multiplex PCR; TCRdb's table is partial and in-frame only. The sample contains 150,000 to 190,000 clones, approximately 80% of which appear only once. Sequences were obtained from peripheral blood. All receptors derive from a woman aged 50 to 60 with acute or convalescent COVID-19.

The chain combines TRBV5-4 with TRBJ2-1; TRBD2 matches 14 bases. V shed 4 bases, J shed 11 bases, and the junction held 8 bases outside the gene matches. Germline CDR1 and CDR2: SGHNT and YYREEE (reference sequence). The CDR3 is 15 residues long. The CDR3 reads CASSPPGLAGEQQFF. CDR3 nucleotide sequence: TGTGCCAGCAGCCCCCCGGGACTAGCGGGGGAACAGCAGTTCTTC.

The chain is built from TRBV6-5 and TRBJ1-1; a weak D match, TRBD1 (5 bases). The CDR3 is 16 residues long. Between the trimmed V and J ends, which lost 2 bases and 4 bases, there was a span of 17 bases. Germline assignment: CDR1 MNHEY and CDR2 SVGAGI. CDR3: CASSYTTQGTGTEAFF. For the CDR3, the DNA is TGTGCCAGCAGTTACACGACGCAGGGTACGGGCACTGAAGCTTTCTTT.

The chain is built from TRBV24-1 and TRBJ2-1; perhaps TRBD1 as D (6 bases). The germline V and J ends were trimmed by 5 bases and 4 bases, with 11 bases remaining between them. There are 14 residues in the CDR3. The germline CDR1 and CDR2 sequences are KGHDR and SFDVKD. The CDR3 nucleotides are TGTGCCACCAGTGGACAGGATCGATACAATGAGCAGTTCTTC. It is translated as CATSGQDRYNEQFF.

The chain recombines TRBV5-4 with TRBJ2-2; D is undetermined. This CDR3 is 13 amino acids long. The V and J ends lost 9 bases and 3 bases respectively, with 12 bases between them. Germline assignment: CDR1 SGHNT and CDR2 YYREEE (reference sequence). Written as DNA, the CDR3 is TGTGCCACCCGTTTCGGGTACACCGGGGAGCTGTTTTTT. Residues: CATRFGYTGELFF. Complete variable domain (other parts from reference TRBV5-4 and TRBJ2-2): ETGVTQSPTHLIKTRGQQVTLRCSSQSGHNTVSWYQQALGQGPQFIFQYYREEENGRGNFPPRFSGLQFPNYSSELNVNALELDDSALYLCATRFGYTGELFFGEGSRLTVL.

This chain links TRBV12-5 with TRBJ1-3, with a possible D match to TRBD1 (5 bases). This CDR3 is 13 amino acids long. With 8 bases removed from V and 9 bases from J, the gap between germline ends came to 17 bases. From germline, CDR1 is LGHNT and CDR2 FRNRAP. DNA for the CDR3: TGTGCTAGTTCGGCGGCGGGGCTCGGCACCATATATTTT. Translating gives CASSAAGLGTIYF.

This clone was observed a few times. The CDR3 DNA reads TGCGCCAGCAGCCAGGACAGGGCCGGGGGCTACACCTTC. Protein: CASSQDRAGGYTF. The chain joins TRBV5-1 to TRBJ1-2; 8 bases agree with TRBD1. Germline V gene lookup returns CDR1 SGHRS and CDR2 YFSETQ. CDR3 size: 13 residues. Trimming removed 4 bases from V and 8 bases from J; junction bases left unmatched: 7.

This chain connects TRBV6-6 to TRBJ2-2, with TRBD2 matching over 9 bases. V shed 2 bases and J 7 bases; nucleotides not matched to a gene: 8. Germline CDR1 reads MNHNY; CDR2 reads SVGAGI (reference sequence). The CDR3 is 16 residues long. In nucleotides, the CDR3 is TGTGCCAGCAGTTACAGGGCGGGAGGGTCCATCGGGGAGCTGTTTTTT. Translating gives CASSYRAGGSIGELFF.

The rearrangement links TRBV6-4 to TRBJ2-2; 11 positions match TRBD2. The CDR3 spans 17 residues. The J segment lost 2 bases and the V segment lost 7 bases, leaving 9 bases of the junction unmatched. Germline V gene data show CDR1 as MRHNA and CDR2 as SNTAGT. CDR3: CASTSLAGGPNTGELFF. In DNA form, the CDR3 reads TGTGCCAGCACCTCCCTAGCGGGGGGCCCAAACACCGGGGAGCTGTTTTTT.

In its sample, this clone was seen a few times. The chain joins TRBV3-1 (or the pseudogene TRBV3-2) to TRBJ2-2, with a weak D call TRBD2 (5 bases). Germline CDR1 is LGHDT and CDR2 is YNNKEL (reference sequence). Trimming took off 0 bases at V and 7 bases at J, with 9 bases between the two ends. The length of the CDR3 is 14 residues. The CDR3 DNA follows: TGTGCCAGCAGCCAAGATCAGCGGAACGGGGAGCTGTTTTTT. Translation gives CASSQDQRNGELFF.

This clone has only a few counts. This chain uses TRBV7-9 with TRBJ1-6; 7 positions match TRBD1. The V gene's germline CDR1 is SEHNR and CDR2 FQNEAQ (reference sequence). Unmatched junction bases numbered 7, after V lost 1 base and J lost 7 bases. This CDR3 spans 16 amino acids. The CDR3, as DNA: TGTGCCAGCAGCTTAGATTGGGGGACAGTCAATTCACCCCTCCACTTT. The encoded protein is CASSLDWGTVNSPLHF.

This chain's CDR3 is CASAGTGANVLTF. The CDR3 bases are TGTGCCAGCGCAGGGACTGGGGCCAACGTCCTGACTTTC. V and J are TRBV12-3 or TRBV12-4 and TRBJ2-6; possible D gene TRBD1, 5 bases. The CDR3 is 13 residues long. V was clipped by 8 bases and J by 2 bases, with 7 bases between them.

This sequence joins TRBV9 and TRBJ2-5; a possible D gene is TRBD1 (6 bases). Trimming removed 6 bases at V and 5 bases at J, with 14 bases between. The CDR3 spans 13 residues. Germline CDR1 SGDLS, CDR2 YYNGEE. The CDR3 loop reads CASNIVGAETQYF. CDR3 sequence (DNA): TGTGCCAGCAACATAGTGGGGGCTGAGACCCAGTACTTC.

The J gene is TRBJ2-1, the V gene TRBV7-2; maybe TRBD2 (5 bases). The CDR3 has 13 residues. Germline assignment: CDR1 SGHTA and CDR2 FQGNSA. The V gene lost 1 base and the J gene lost 6 bases, with 7 bases spanning the gap. The CDR3 region is CASSLGESNEQFF. The DNA of the CDR3 is TGTGCCAGCAGCTTAGGGGAGAGCAATGAGCAGTTCTTC.

The chain links TRBV29-1 to TRBJ1-5; 10 bases map to TRBD1. Germline trimming cut 6 bases from V and 8 bases from J; bases unmatched to any gene: 7. The CDR3 extends over 13 amino acids. Germline CDR1 is SQVTM and CDR2 is ANQGSEA. CDR3 region: CSVGGGTGEPQHF. Here the CDR3 DNA reads TGCAGCGTCGGCGGAGGGACAGGGGAGCCCCAGCATTTT. The whole variable domain, remainder taken from reference TRBV29-1 and TRBJ1-5, is SAVISQKPSRDICQRGTSLTIQCQVDSQVTMMFWYRQQPGQSLTLIATANQGSEATYESGFVIDKFPISRPNLTFSTLTVSNMSPEDSSIYLCSVGGGTGEPQHFGDGTRLSIL.